Listed below are T cell receptor beta chains from one sample, sequenced in a study of OX40 agonist ivuxolimab in advanced cancers. Produced via immunoSEQ multiplex PCR; TCRdb's table is partial and in-frame only. The sample contains 98,000 or so clones, approximately 92% of which appear only once. This specimen consisted of CD4+ or CD8+ T cells sorted from blood, obtained in a trial of the OX40 agonist ivuxolimab. The receptors were sampled from an adult with an advanced solid tumor such as melanoma, head and neck, liver or kidney cancer. The CDR3 runs from the conserved cysteine through the conserved F or W. Each record gives: V gene, CDR3 protein.

v_call: TRBV18; cdr3_aa: CASSQRDGSYEQYF
v_call: TRBV18; cdr3_aa: CASSPLAGQGYEQYF
v_call: TRBV6-5; cdr3_aa: CASSYSPGTDYEQYF
v_call: TRBV18; cdr3_aa: CASSRGASQETQYF
v_call: TRBV7-9; cdr3_aa: CASSQGFSYEQYF
v_call: TRBV10-3; cdr3_aa: CAISEPGLAYEQYF
v_call: TRBV7-2; cdr3_aa: CASSLARTSTTSTDTQYF
v_call: TRBV18; cdr3_aa: CASSPRYGESYEQYF
v_call: TRBV4-3; cdr3_aa: CASSQDTIRETQYF
v_call: TRBV11-2; cdr3_aa: CASSLVDFKRQETQYF
v_call: TRBV15; cdr3_aa: CATSRDSRNQPQHF
v_call: TRBV7-8; cdr3_aa: CASSLARGDTAYEQYF
v_call: TRBV30; cdr3_aa: CAWSVRLASNTGELFF
v_call: TRBV28; cdr3_aa: CASSLPQGGHNEQFF
v_call: TRBV6-1; cdr3_aa: CASFRTANTGELFF
v_call: TRBV19; cdr3_aa: CASSITGVTTYEQYF
v_call: TRBV7-9; cdr3_aa: CASSPTGSLPGNYGYTF
v_call: TRBV7-2; cdr3_aa: CASSPPGQGQNTEAFF
v_call: TRBV18; cdr3_aa: CASSPPSVYGYTF
v_call: TRBV4-1; cdr3_aa: CASSQGGGSWNEQFF
v_call: TRBV28; cdr3_aa: CASSFRSGGGSYGYTF
v_call: TRBV5-6; cdr3_aa: CASSLWDTGNEKLFF
v_call: TRBV19; cdr3_aa: CATSSQGQGYNEQFF
v_call: TRBV4-1; cdr3_aa: CASSQDPGQASYNEQFF
v_call: TRBV27; cdr3_aa: CATGAGMGEQYF
v_call: TRBV30; cdr3_aa: CAWGRQGEESQYF
v_call: TRBV4-3; cdr3_aa: CASSQDWGGGGQTQYF
v_call: TRBV6-5; cdr3_aa: CASSRRYEKLFF
v_call: TRBV7-9; cdr3_aa: CASSHNTDTQYF
v_call: TRBV28; cdr3_aa: CASSSVVSRANHDTQYF
v_call: TRBV18; cdr3_aa: CASSPVLAHSTDTQYF
v_call: TRBV19; cdr3_aa: CASSITGGDQPQHF
v_call: TRBV27; cdr3_aa: CASSSFRATKEEQYF
v_call: TRBV9; cdr3_aa: CASSRLAGELFF
v_call: TRBV4-3; cdr3_aa: CASSQVADTQYF
v_call: TRBV2; cdr3_aa: CASRVRGHSYEQYF
v_call: TRBV30; cdr3_aa: CAWSVSEYQPQHF
v_call: TRBV6-5; cdr3_aa: CASGQNQPQHF
v_call: TRBV7-3; cdr3_aa: CASSPYGGQGTGELFF
v_call: TRBV4-2; cdr3_aa: CASTIDSSGNTIYF
v_call: TRBV7-9; cdr3_aa: CASSLTGVYTEAFF
v_call: TRBV9; cdr3_aa: CASSVGGSGAWENIQYF
v_call: TRBV2; cdr3_aa: CASSERQTRSSGNTIYF
v_call: TRBV10-3; cdr3_aa: CAISGRLAGGTWDTGELFF
v_call: TRBV4-2; cdr3_aa: CASSHSVPGTGRGLHQPQHF
v_call: TRBV7-9; cdr3_aa: CASSQNQPQHF
v_call: TRBV5-1; cdr3_aa: CASSVDGQGTGTNEKLFF
v_call: TRBV7-2; cdr3_aa: CASSRDVSYEKLFF
v_call: TRBV9; cdr3_aa: CASSVGYTGGTEAFF
v_call: TRBV7-2; cdr3_aa: CASSPTGSTEAFF
v_call: TRBV9; cdr3_aa: CASSVGTGRTNEKLFF
v_call: TRBV18; cdr3_aa: CASSPAGPTSGANVLTF
v_call: TRBV6-1; cdr3_aa: CASSEQTGENGELFF
v_call: TRBV27; cdr3_aa: CASRRSSYNSPLHF
v_call: TRBV27; cdr3_aa: CASRLAGGPDTQYF